This T cell receptor (beta chain) came from a study of shared clonotypes between healthy human individuals (dated by TCRdb to 2018 to 2020). With regard to the full study: Three men and two women, aged 18 to 49 years, made up the cohort. Per donor, leukapheresis produced somewhere between about 0.8 and 9 billion PBMCs. To increase sequencing depth and limit assay-specific biases, different laboratories used diverse techniques to prepare libraries and sequence TCR repertoires. For each donor, CD4 naive and CD4 memory were each run on three plates, CD8 naive on two plates, and CD8 memory on one plate. The study deeply sequenced blood TCR repertoires of about 5 healthy adults to estimate repertoire size and the extent of clonotype sharing between individuals.

Using the deep immunoSEQ assay, multiplex PCR amplified TCR CDR3 regions from genomic DNA. Extracted genomic DNA from each cell subset was distributed evenly across all wells of several immunoSEQ 96-well plates, and each plate was treated as a replicate. For sorted subsets, approximately 200 ng of genomic DNA, equivalent to 25,000 to 35,000 T cell genomes, went into each replicate PCR. Purified libraries were quantified with a Qubit 3.0 fluorometer, sized on a Bioanalyzer 2100, and re-quantified with the KAPA Library Quantification kit. Each immunoSEQ 96-well plate was sequenced on its own single-read 150-cycle Illumina NextSeq 550 flow cell. The paper's data handling went like this. Because the immunoSEQ output held only junctional sequences and lacked quality scores, the filtering could not match the filtering applied to full-length reads. Sequences were annotated with PyIR, a Python wrapper for IgBLAST v1.9, and V/J genes and CDR3 were assigned using IMGT germline references. Reads were filtered out if the reads had weak V/J assignments (E-value above 1e-6), no CDR3, stop codons, out-of-frame junctions, or ambiguous translated residues. A V3J clonotype was defined by an identical inferred V gene, J gene, and CDR3 amino acid sequence. Percentage overlap between repertoires was computed as shared unique clonotypes divided by the size of the smaller repertoire. RTK rarefaction, the Chao1 estimator, and Recon v2.1 estimates of unobserved clonotypes were used to assess repertoire richness. Generation probabilities were computed with OLGA for all TCRbeta clonotypes obtained by the gDNA method from four donors. Here the immuneACCESS table is served through TCRdb, limited to in-frame sequences with V and J called. Missing clones are a known gap in these copies; in checked studies unresolved V genes cover under half, and the rest lacks a known reason. Clone size and V and J calls were adopted from that table, with D and trimming inferred from the DNA. In this sample the table shows a few million clones, 85% to 95% of which occur a single time. The top ten clones comprise over 0.12% of the sample.

Summary of the overall study and its limitations: When four donors were compared, the shared fraction of clonotypes was about 5% for naive CD4, 3.5% for naive CD8, roughly 2.5% for memory CD4, and about 0.36% for memory CD8. Incomplete sequencing was indicated by rarefaction of sorted-subset datasets, despite the large sequencing depth. Sampling was restricted to blood, and TCR repertoires in tissues likely differ from the TCR repertoires found in blood. Compared with non-shared clonotypes, the clonotypes found in all four sorted-subset donors had higher generation probabilities. Pairwise subsampling led to the expectation that sequencing depth would affect the degree of clonotype sharing among donors. Naive subsets generally had larger estimated clonotype richness than memory subsets did. Because the study included only a small number of donors, the genetic and exposure-history diversity represented was limited.

V lost 5 bases and J lost 0 bases; the stretch between them is 11 bases long. The CDR3 numbers 15 residues from cysteine through phenylalanine. Only the CDR3 portion is preserved as DNA: 45 bases, with reading frame beginning at the first base. CDR1 is given as LNHDA and CDR2 as SQIVND, both from the germline V gene (reference sequence). Healthy HIV-negative adults with no recently reported acute infections or vaccinations were included as donors. Every donor was a Caucasian adult residing in Nashville, Tennessee, USA. CD4+ T cells were enriched through magnetic negative selection, after which naive cells were positively selected on CD45RA and the remaining negative fraction served as the memory subset. Blood was obtained by leukapheresis, after which PBMCs were separated by Ficoll-Histopaque density gradient centrifugation and cryopreserved in liquid nitrogen vapor phase. Analytical flow cytometry was used to check the purity and quantity of each magnetically sorted T cell population. Each sorted fraction had its genomic DNA isolated and then quantified by UV absorbance on a Nanodrop 2000c.

On this clone itself: Its binding antigen is unknown. Nothing much larger sits one base from this clone, and base qualities are not available.

This receptor was taken from a man between 18 and 29 years old in good health. The chain links TRBV19 with TRBJ1-3, and possibly TRBD1, on 6 matching bases. The sample taken for sequencing was naive CD4+ T cells sorted from blood. This specimen's cell subset or site label, interpreted: CD45RA+ positively selected. The DNA is TGTGCCAGTAGTGTACAGGGTCGCTCTGGAAACACCATATATTTT. It translates as CASSVQGRSGNTIYF.